This T cell receptor (beta chain) was captured by sequencing in a study of cytomegalovirus exposure and HLA in healthy donors. At the level of the study: Researchers found that roughly 81% of 350 to 500 genotyped donors fell within the Caucasian-associated ancestry cluster. Study-wide results and limits: Earlier analysis yielded a pattern in which most TCR beta V segments were productive about 90% or about 30% of the time.

The PCR employed 60 Vbeta primers together with 13 Jbeta primers. The assay was immunoSEQ multiplex PCR, and TCRdb's table has in-frame clones only and misses some. The sample holds about 140,000 clones, around two thirds seen once. Comments on this clone: The antigen remains undetermined.

J was trimmed by 5 bases and V by 0 bases; bases with no gene match: 6. The germline gives CDR1 LGHNA, CDR2 YSLEER. This CDR3 is 16 amino acids long. This TCR derives from a male donor in good health and CMV-seronegative. J is TRBJ2-1 and V is TRBV4-3, with 8 bases lining up with TRBD2. Sequencing input: PBMCs. The CDR3 DNA follows: TGCGCCAGCAGCCAAGACACGGGGGGGCTTGACAATGAGCAGTTCTTC. This gives the protein CASSQDTGGLDNEQFF.